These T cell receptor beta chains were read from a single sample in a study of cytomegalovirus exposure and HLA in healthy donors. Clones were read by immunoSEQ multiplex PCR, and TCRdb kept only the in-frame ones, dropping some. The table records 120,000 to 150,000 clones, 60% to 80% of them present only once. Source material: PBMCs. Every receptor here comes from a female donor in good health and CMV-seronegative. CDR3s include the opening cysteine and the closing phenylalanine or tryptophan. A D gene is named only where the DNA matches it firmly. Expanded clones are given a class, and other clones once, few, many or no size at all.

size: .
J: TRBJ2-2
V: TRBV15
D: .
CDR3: CATSRALAANTGELFF
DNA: TGTGCCACCAGCAGGGCGTTAGCGGCAAACACCGGGGAGCTGTTTTTT

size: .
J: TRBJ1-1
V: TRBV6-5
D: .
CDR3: CASTFNSRNTEAFF
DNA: TGTGCCAGCACTTTCAATTCTAGGAACACTGAAGCTTTCTTT

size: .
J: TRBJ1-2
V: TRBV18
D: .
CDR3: CASTTTGERGGYTF
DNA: TGTGCCAGCACAACCACGGGGGAGCGAGGTGGCTACACCTTC

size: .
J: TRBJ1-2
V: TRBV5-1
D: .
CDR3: CASSSNSFSMSYTF
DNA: TGCGCCAGCAGCTCGAACAGTTTCTCCATGAGCTACACCTTC

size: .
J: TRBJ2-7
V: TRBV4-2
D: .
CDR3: CASSQEGVSSAPYEQYF
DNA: TGTGCCAGCAGCCAAGAGGGGGTGTCTAGCGCACCCTACGAGCAGTACTTC

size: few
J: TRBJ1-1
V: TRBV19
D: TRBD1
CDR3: CASSRGTGELVNTEAFF
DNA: TGTGCCAGTAGTAGGGGGACAGGTGAGTTGGTGAACACTGAAGCTTTCTTT

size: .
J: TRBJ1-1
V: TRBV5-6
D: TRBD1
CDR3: CASSGTELNTEAFF
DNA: TGTGCCAGCAGTGGGACAGAACTGAACACTGAAGCTTTCTTT

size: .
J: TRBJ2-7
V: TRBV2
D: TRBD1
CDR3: CASKAGGYEQYF
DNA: TGTGCCAGCAAGGCAGGGGGCTACGAGCAGTACTTC

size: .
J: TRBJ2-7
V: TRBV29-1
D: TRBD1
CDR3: CSARGWGTGPYEQYF
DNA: TGCAGCGCCCGGGGTTGGGGGACAGGACCCTACGAGCAGTACTTC

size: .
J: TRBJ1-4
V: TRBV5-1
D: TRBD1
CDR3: CASRPQGAANEKLFF
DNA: TGCGCCAGCAGACCACAGGGGGCAGCTAATGAAAAACTGTTTTTT

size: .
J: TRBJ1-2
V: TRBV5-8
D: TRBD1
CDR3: CASSLAWGRGAGFNYGYTF
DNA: TGTGCCAGCAGCTTGGCCTGGGGCAGGGGGGCCGGCTTTAACTATGGCTACACCTTC

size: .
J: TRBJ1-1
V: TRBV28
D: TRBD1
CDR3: CASRQGTPNTEAFF
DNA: TGTGCCAGTCGACAGGGAACCCCGAACACTGAAGCTTTCTTT

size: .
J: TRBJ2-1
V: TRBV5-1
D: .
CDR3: CASSLGRLVFPYNEQFF
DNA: TGCGCCAGCAGCTTGGGACGACTAGTCTTCCCCTACAATGAGCAGTTCTTC

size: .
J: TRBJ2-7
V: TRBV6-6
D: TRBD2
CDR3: CASSLVGGEQYF
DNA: TGTGCCAGCAGTTTGGTCGGGGGGGAGCAGTACTTC

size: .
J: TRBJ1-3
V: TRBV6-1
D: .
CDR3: CASSLQPSGNTIYF
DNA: TGTGCCAGCAGTTTACAGCCCTCTGGAAACACCATATATTTT

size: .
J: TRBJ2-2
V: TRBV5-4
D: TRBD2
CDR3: CASSLGPGLATTGELFF
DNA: TGTGCCAGCAGCTTGGGCCCGGGACTAGCGACCACCGGGGAGCTGTTTTTT

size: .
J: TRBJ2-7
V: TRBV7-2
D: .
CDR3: CASSSGIGGNYEQYF
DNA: TGTGCCAGCAGCTCGGGTATTGGGGGGAACTACGAGCAGTACTTC

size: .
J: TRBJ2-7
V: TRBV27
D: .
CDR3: CASSFGQFYEQYF
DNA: TGTGCCAGCAGTTTCGGACAGTTCTACGAGCAGTACTTC

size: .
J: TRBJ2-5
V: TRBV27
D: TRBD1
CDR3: CASSLSRLHPGQGEETQYF
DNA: TGCGCCAGCAGTTTATCTCGTCTCCATCCGGGACAGGGGGAAGAGACCCAGTACTTC

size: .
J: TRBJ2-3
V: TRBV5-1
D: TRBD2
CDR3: CASNEPGLALDTQYF
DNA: TGCGCCAGCAACGAGCCGGGACTAGCTCTAGATACGCAGTATTTT

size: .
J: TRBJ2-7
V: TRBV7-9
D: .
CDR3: CALLGYDYEQYF
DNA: TGTGCCCTACTTGGGTATGACTACGAGCAGTACTTC

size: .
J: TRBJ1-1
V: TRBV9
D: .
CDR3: CASSEGEQGLLNTEAFF
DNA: TGTGCCAGCAGCGAGGGGGAACAGGGTTTGTTGAACACTGAAGCTTTCTTT

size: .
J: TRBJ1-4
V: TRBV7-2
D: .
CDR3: CASSFMLAHRNEKLFF
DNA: TGTGCCAGCAGCTTCATGCTAGCCCACCGTAATGAAAAACTGTTTTTT

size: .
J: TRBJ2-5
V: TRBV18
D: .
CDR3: CASSPQGSKETQYF
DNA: TGTGCCAGCTCACCGCAGGGTAGCAAAGAGACCCAGTACTTC

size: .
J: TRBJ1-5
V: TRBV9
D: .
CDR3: CASSVAGAGNQPQHF
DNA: TGTGCCAGCAGCGTAGCAGGGGCAGGCAATCAGCCCCAGCATTTT

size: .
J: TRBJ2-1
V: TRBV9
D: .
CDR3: CASSVDRNEQFF
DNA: TGTGCCAGCAGCGTAGACAGGAATGAGCAGTTCTTC

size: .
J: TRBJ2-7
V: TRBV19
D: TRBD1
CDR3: CASRTSGGAGTEQYF
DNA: TGTGCCAGTAGGACCTCAGGGGGCGCGGGAACCGAGCAGTACTTC

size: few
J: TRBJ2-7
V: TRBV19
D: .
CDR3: CASSIPGLYEQYF
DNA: TGTGCCAGTAGTATACCGGGATTGTACGAGCAGTACTTC

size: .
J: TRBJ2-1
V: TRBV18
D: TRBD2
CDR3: CASSPRTSGGSSYNEQFF
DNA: TGTGCCAGCTCACCCCGGACTAGCGGGGGGAGCTCCTACAATGAGCAGTTCTTC

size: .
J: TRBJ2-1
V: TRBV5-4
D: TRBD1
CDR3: CASSLKTGFNEQFF
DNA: TGTGCCAGCAGCTTAAAGACAGGGTTCAATGAGCAGTTCTTC

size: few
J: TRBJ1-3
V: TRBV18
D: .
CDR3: CASSPAASSGNTIYF
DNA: TGTGCCAGCTCACCAGCTGCGAGCTCTGGAAACACCATATATTTT

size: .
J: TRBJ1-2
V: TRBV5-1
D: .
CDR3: CASSPGGGSVPGYTF
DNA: TGCGCCAGCAGCCCCGGAGGCGGCTCAGTCCCCGGCTACACCTTC

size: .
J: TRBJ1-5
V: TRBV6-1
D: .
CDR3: CASSELQGGQPQHF
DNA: TGTGCCAGCAGTGAGCTGCAGGGTGGTCAGCCCCAGCATTTT

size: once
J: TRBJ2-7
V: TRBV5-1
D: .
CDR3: CASSFISGYEQYF
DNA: TGCGCCAGCAGCTTCATCAGCGGTTACGAGCAGTACTTC

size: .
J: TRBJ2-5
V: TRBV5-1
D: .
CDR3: CASSLTVGGMQETQYF
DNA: TGCGCCAGCAGCTTAACGGTGGGCGGGATGCAAGAGACCCAGTACTTC